The present T cell receptor (beta chain) was sequenced within a study of T cells in Graves' hyperthyroidism and ophthalmopathy. The V gene's germline CDR1 is SGHAT and CDR2 FQNNGV. CDR3 length equals 16 residues. V gave up 1 base and J gave up 2 bases, with 11 bases separating them. TCR beta CDR3 region amplification was performed from RNA transcripts. With the HTBI primer set, the TCR CDR3 went through a first round of RT-PCR. MiXCR, applied by TCRdb to the multiplex PCR reads, yields one record per CDR3 protein. The repertoire holds roughly 500,000 distinct CDR3 sequences, with over 45% as singletons.

This TCR came from an adult woman with Graves' disease, either hyperthyroidism or ophthalmopathy (not recorded which). The chain carries TRBV11-2 and TRBJ1-4; D call uncertain. Material for sequencing was peripheral blood or thyroid tissue (not recorded which). The CDR3 DNA reads TGTGCCAGCAGCTTAGGGGGTTTTCCGACTAATGAAAAACTGTTTTTT. It encodes CASSLGGFPTNEKLFF. Supplemented by reference TRBV11-2 and TRBJ1-4, the full variable domain reads EAGVAQSPRYKIIEKRQSVAFWCNPISGHATLYWYQQILGQGPKLLIQFQNNGVVDDSQLPKDRFSAERLKGVDSTLKIQPAKLEDSAVYLCASSLGGFPTNEKLFFGSGTQLSVL.